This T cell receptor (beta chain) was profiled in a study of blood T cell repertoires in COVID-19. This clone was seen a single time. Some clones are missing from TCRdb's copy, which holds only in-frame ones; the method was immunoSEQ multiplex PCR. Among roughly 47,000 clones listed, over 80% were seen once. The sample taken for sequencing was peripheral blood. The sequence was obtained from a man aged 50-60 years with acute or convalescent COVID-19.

The CDR3: CASSVGGTGYTDNEQFF. DNA for the CDR3: TGTGCCAGCAGCGTAGGGGGGACAGGGTATACCGACAATGAGCAGTTCTTC. This chain uses TRBV9 with TRBJ2-1, with TRBD1 matching over 9 bases. Germline CDR1 reads SGDLS; CDR2 reads YYNGEE. J was trimmed by 5 bases and V by 0 bases; bases with no gene match: 9. There are 17 residues in the CDR3.